The T cell receptor beta chain described here comes from a study of T cell responses to AZD1222 COVID-19 vaccine. Overall study findings and caveats: A rise in Spike-specific TCR breadth and depth followed two AZD1222 doses. With dominance at 160-218 and 743-854, vaccine-associated CD4 TCRs spanned spike. Epitopes outside B.1.351 and B.1.1.7 mutated regions reportedly drew nearly half of spike TCRs.

Germline-derived CDR1 and CDR2 are LGHNA and YSLEER. The CDR3 runs to 15 residues. Trimming took 0 bases from V and 6 from J, leaving 14 bases between them. Details on this clone: Its antigen is not identified.

The data were produced by immunoSEQ multiplex PCR, yet TCRdb's version contains in-frame clones alone and is incomplete. Of roughly 200,000 clones in the sample, about 89% are singletons; the top ten hold more than 1.5%. V and J are TRBV4-3 and TRBJ1-2; D is undetermined. Sequencing was performed on peripheral blood, taken 28 days after the second AZD1222 dose. This TCR derives from an adult who received the AZD1222 COVID-19 vaccine. CDR3 loop: CASSQDPLGGNGYTF. In nucleotides, the CDR3 is TGCGCCAGCAGCCAAGATCCCTTGGGAGGGAATGGCTACACCTTC.